The rows below give T cell receptor beta chains drawn from one sample of a study of T cells after yellow fever vaccination. TCRdb re-analysed the 5' RACE reads in MiXCR, keeping a single row per CDR3 protein. The top ten hold around an eighth of the sample, which has 550,000 to 750,000 distinct CDR3 sequences, approximately 15% seen once. This specimen consisted of PBMCs, obtained on the day of the yellow fever booster vaccination. These receptors came from a man in his thirties or forties who received the YFV17D yellow fever vaccine. Both conserved end residues are part of each CDR3. The D gene is left open where the match is weak. Only part of the rows carry a size: once, few, many, or a class if the clone is expanded.

j_call v_call clone_size d_call cdr3_nt cdr3_aa
TRBJ2-3 TRBV27 many NA TGTGCCAGCAGTCCGCTTGGAGGGCCTAAGGGAGATACGCAGTATTTT CASSPLGGPKGDTQYF
TRBJ2-7 TRBV28 NA NA TGTGCCAGCAGATCGACAGTAAAGGCCTCCTACGAGCAGTACTTC CASRSTVKASYEQYF
TRBJ1-5 TRBV5-1 few NA TGCGCCAGCAGCACGGGGACGGCGGCAAGCAATCAGCCCCAGCATTTT CASSTGTAASNQPQHF
TRBJ1-5 TRBV5-1 few NA TGCGCCAGCAGAAGTGGACAGCCCGGACGCAAATCGGATCAGCCCCAGCATTTT CASRSGQPGRKSDQPQHF
TRBJ2-7 TRBV12-3/TRBV12-4 NA NA TGTGCCAGCAGTCCCGCACCTCACGAGCAGTACTTC CASSPAPHEQYF
TRBJ2-7 TRBV18 NA NA TGTGCCAGCTCACCAATCGGGGATGGATCGTCGTACTTC CASSPIGDGSSYF
TRBJ2-1 TRBV6-2/TRBV6-3 NA TRBD2 TGTGCCAGCAGACACTCCGGGACTAGCGCCAATGAGCAGTTCTTC CASRHSGTSANEQFF
TRBJ1-2 TRBV20-1 NA NA TGCAGTGTCTTTACAATGGTGGTATCCTCAGGCTACACCTTC CSVFTMVVSSGYTF
TRBJ2-7 TRBV3-1 NA TRBD2 TGTGCCAGCAGCCCTGGGGGGGGCACGGGACTAGCGGGATACGAGCAGTACTTC CASSPGGGTGLAGYEQYF
TRBJ2-7 TRBV7-2 NA TRBD1 TGTGCCAGCAGCGGCCGGGACAGGGCTTTTGCCGAGCAGTACTTC CASSGRDRAFAEQYF
TRBJ2-3 TRBV7-9 few TRBD1 TGTGCCAGCAGATCCACTACTCGACAGGGCGGCACAGATACGCAGTATTTT CASRSTTRQGGTDTQYF
TRBJ2-3 TRBV5-1 NA NA TGCGCCAGCAGCTTGGACAATTCCCGAACAGATACGCAGTATTTT CASSLDNSRTDTQYF
TRBJ2-3 TRBV15 NA TRBD2 TGTGCCACCAGCAGTTCGGCTAGCGGGAGTTTAACAGATACGCAGTATTTT CATSSSASGSLTDTQYF
TRBJ2-1 TRBV5-5 NA NA TGTGCCAGCAGCTTGCGGCCTAGCTACAATGAGCAGTTCTTC CASSLRPSYNEQFF
TRBJ2-7 TRBV7-2 few NA TGTGCCAGCAGCCTAAGACAGAACTACGAGCAGTGCTTC CASSLRQNYEQCF
TRBJ2-1 TRBV7-2 few TRBD2 TGTGCCAGCAGCTTAGCGTCTAGCGGAGACTACAATGAGCAGTTCTTC CASSLASSGDYNEQFF
TRBJ2-7 TRBV5-4 NA NA TGTGCCAGCAGCACGGACCTACAGGGCTCATACTCCTACGAGCAGTACTTC CASSTDLQGSYSYEQYF
TRBJ1-1 TRBV7-9 once NA TGTGCCAGCACCCTAGAGATCGGGGACACTGAAGCTTTCTTT CASTLEIGDTEAFF
TRBJ1-4 TRBV28 NA NA TGTGCCAGCACTCGAACAGGGAACTCTAATGAAAAACTGTTTTTT CASTRTGNSNEKLFF
TRBJ2-4 TRBV29-1 NA NA TGCAGCGTCAGGTTGTCCCCGGAGAACATTCAGTACTTC CSVRLSPENIQYF
TRBJ2-1 TRBV5-1 many TRBD2 TGCGCCAGCAGCTTGTATCGGACTAGCGGCTACAATGAGCAGTTCTTC CASSLYRTSGYNEQFF
TRBJ2-1 TRBV24-1 NA TRBD2 TGTGCCACCAGTGCGGGTAGCGGGATCAATGAGCAGTTCTTC CATSAGSGINEQFF
TRBJ2-7 TRBV6-2/TRBV6-3 NA TRBD2 TGTGCCAGCAGTTATGGGCGGGAGTTTTCCTACGAGCAGTACTTC CASSYGREFSYEQYF
TRBJ2-7 TRBV29-1 many NA TGCAGCGGGGGGGCAGGGGAGTACGAGCAGTACTTC CSGGAGEYEQYF
TRBJ1-1 TRBV10-3 few TRBD1 TGTGCCATCAGCCTACAGGGGGCTGGGATCGGCACTGAAGCTTTCTTT CAISLQGAGIGTEAFF
TRBJ2-1 TRBV10-3 few NA TGTGCCATCAGTGATGTAGGGAGGAACAATGAGCAGTTCTTC CAISDVGRNNEQFF
TRBJ2-1 TRBV27 NA NA TGTGCCAGCAGCCCTCGGGACCTTGGGAATGAGCAGTTCTTC CASSPRDLGNEQFF
TRBJ2-1 TRBV7-9 many NA TGTGCCAGCAGCCTTAGAGCTGAGCAGTTCTTC CASSLRAEQFF
TRBJ1-2 TRBV20-1 NA NA TGCAGCGGAGCAGGGGTGGGCGGCTACACCTTC CSGAGVGGYTF
TRBJ2-2 TRBV7-8 NA NA TGTGCCAGCAGCCGGTATAGCGGGACAGACACCGGGGAGCTGTTTTTT CASSRYSGTDTGELFF
TRBJ2-3 TRBV7-2 few TRBD1 TGTGCCAGCAGCTTAGTAAAACTGACAGGGGGTGCAGATACGCAGTATTTT CASSLVKLTGGADTQYF